This T cell receptor beta chain derives from a study of cytomegalovirus exposure and HLA in healthy donors. Comments on this clone: Its antigen remains unknown.

Healthy bone marrow donors supplied every sample. Both 60 Vbeta primers and 13 Jbeta primers went into the PCR. TCRdb's table, derived via immunoSEQ multiplex PCR, lists solely in-frame clones and lacks some. The data show over 150,000 clones, less than 85% seen once. General study findings and limits: V- and J-gene trimming of TCR beta was linked (in a later analysis) to a missense DCLRE1C variant.

This clonotype originated in a man between 60 and 75 years old in good health and CMV-seronegative. Sequenced sample: PBMCs.

CDR3 amino acids: CASSLGGGAGYGYTF. DNA for the CDR3: TGTGCCAGCAGCTTGGGAGGGGGCGCCGGCTATGGCTACACCTTC. The J gene is TRBJ1-2, the V gene TRBV5-6; 7 bases are a match to TRBD1. The germline gives CDR1 SGHDT, CDR2 YYEEEE. The length of the CDR3 is 15 residues. After removal of 0 bases from V and 4 bases from J, the junction contained 6 bases not matched to a gene.